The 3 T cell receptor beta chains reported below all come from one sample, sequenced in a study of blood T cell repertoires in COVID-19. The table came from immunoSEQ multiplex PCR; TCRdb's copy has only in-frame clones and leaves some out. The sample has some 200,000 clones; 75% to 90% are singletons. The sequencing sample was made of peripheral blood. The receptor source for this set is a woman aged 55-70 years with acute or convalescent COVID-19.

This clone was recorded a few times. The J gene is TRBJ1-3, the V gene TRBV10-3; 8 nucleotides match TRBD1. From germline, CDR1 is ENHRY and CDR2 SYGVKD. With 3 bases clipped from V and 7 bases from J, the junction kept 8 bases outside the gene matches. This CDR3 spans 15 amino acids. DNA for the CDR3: TGTGCCATCAGTGACCCGACAGGGGAAGGGAACACCATATATTTT. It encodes CAISDPTGEGNTIYF.

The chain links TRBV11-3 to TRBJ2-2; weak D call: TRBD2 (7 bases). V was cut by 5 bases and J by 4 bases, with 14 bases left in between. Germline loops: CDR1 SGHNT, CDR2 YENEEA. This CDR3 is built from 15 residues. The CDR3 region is CASSRKGGGTGELFF. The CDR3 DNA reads TGTGCCAGCAGCCGGAAAGGGGGGGGCACCGGGGAGCTGTTTTTT. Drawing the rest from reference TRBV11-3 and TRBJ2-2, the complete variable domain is EAGVVQSPRYKIIEKKQPVAFWCNPISGHNTLYWYLQNLGQGPELLIRYENEEAVDDSQLPKDRFSAERLKGVDSTLKIQPAELGDSAVYLCASSRKGGGTGELFFGEGSRLTVL.

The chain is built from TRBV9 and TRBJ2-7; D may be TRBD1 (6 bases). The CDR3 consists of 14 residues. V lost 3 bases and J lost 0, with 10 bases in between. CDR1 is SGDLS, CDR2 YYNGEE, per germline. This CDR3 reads CASSGGQSSYEQYF. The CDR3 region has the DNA TGTGCCAGCAGCGGGGGACAATCCTCCTACGAGCAGTACTTC. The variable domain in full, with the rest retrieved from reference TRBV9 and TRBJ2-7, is DSGVTQTPKHLITATGQRVTLRCSPRSGDLSVYWYQQSLDQGLQFLIQYYNGEERAKGNILERFSAQQFPDLHSELNLSSLELGDSALYFCASSGGQSSYEQYFGPGTRLTVT.